This is a list of T cell receptor beta chains from one sample in a study of T cells in Graves' hyperthyroidism and ophthalmopathy. In TCRdb, the multiplex PCR reads were re-called with MiXCR into one record per CDR3 protein. The repertoire holds about 410,000 distinct CDR3 sequences, roughly 15% seen once, with roughly 13% in the top ten. Sequenced input: blood. The receptors here all came from a young man with Graves' ophthalmopathy. Both conserved end residues are part of each CDR3. D genes are given only for firm matches. Not all rows give a size; the values are once, few, many and, for expanded clones, a class.

d_gene	v_gene	j_gene	abundance	CDR3nt	CDR3aa
.	TRBV20-1	TRBJ2-3	.	TGCAGTGCTAGAGGCCGGGCAGGGGTTAGCACAGATACGCAGTATTTT	CSARGRAGVSTDTQYF
.	TRBV9	TRBJ1-1	many	TGTGCCAGCAGCGTGAGTAGCCAGACTGAAGCTTTCTTT	CASSVSSQTEAFF
.	TRBV2	TRBJ2-5	few	TGTGCCAGCAGCCTTGCCCCCGGGGTTGCAGAGACCCAGTACTTC	CASSLAPGVAETQYF
TRBD2	TRBV5-1	TRBJ2-7	many	TGCGCCAGCAGCCTGACTAGCGGGAACCGCGAGCAGTACTTC	CASSLTSGNREQYF
TRBD2	TRBV7-9	TRBJ2-2	few	TGTGCCAGCAGCAAGAGCGGGGGAGGGGAGCTGTTTTTT	CASSKSGGGELFF
.	TRBV5-1	TRBJ2-5	many	TGCGCCAGCAGGAGGGTGAGGACCCAGTACTTC	CASRRVRTQYF
.	TRBV19	TRBJ1-1	many	TGTGCCAGTAGTATAACGACGACAGGCGCCCGGGTGAACACTGAAGCTTTCTTT	CASSITTTGARVNTEAFF
TRBD1	TRBV9	TRBJ1-4	many	TGTGCCAGCAGCGCATCCGGGACAGATGAAAAACTGTTTTTT	CASSASGTDEKLFF
.	TRBV4-1	TRBJ2-5	.	TGCGCCAGCAGCCAAGAGCAATACAGGGCGGTTCAAGAGACCCAGTACTTC	CASSQEQYRAVQETQYF
.	TRBV2	TRBJ1-1	many	TGTGCCAGCAGTGAAGCGGGGGTGTGGTTGAACACTGAAGCTTTCTTT	CASSEAGVWLNTEAFF
TRBD2	TRBV11-3	TRBJ2-1	many	TGTGCCAGCACCCGGGGGGACGTTTCCTACAATGAGCAGTTCTTC	CASTRGDVSYNEQFF
TRBD2	TRBV6-6	TRBJ2-3	many	TGTGCCAGCAGTTACGTGGCGGGAGCGGTAGATACGCAGTATTTT	CASSYVAGAVDTQYF
TRBD2	TRBV5-4	TRBJ2-5	.	TGTGCCAGCAGCACCGGGACTAGCGGGGGTCAAGAGACCCAGTACTTC	CASSTGTSGGQETQYF
TRBD2	TRBV27	TRBJ2-7	few	TGTGCCAGCGGTCCTAGCGGGAGAACCCACGAGCAGTACTTC	CASGPSGRTHEQYF
.	TRBV15	TRBJ1-2	many	TGTGCCACCAGCAGAGTCCCCGGTAGCCGGACCGGGCCGGATGGCTACACCTTC	CATSRVPGSRTGPDGYTF
.	TRBV19	TRBJ1-4	few	TGTGCCAGTAGTCCGACGGGACCTTCAATCGAGGGGGGAACTGAAAAACTGTTTTTT	CASSPTGPSIEGGTEKLFF
.	TRBV10-3	TRBJ1-1	many	TGTGCCATCAGGCCGACTGAGCTGGGCACTGAAGCTTTCTTT	CAIRPTELGTEAFF
TRBD1	TRBV6-1	TRBJ2-7	many	TGTGCCAGCAGTGAGATAAGACAGGGATGGGACGAGCAGTACTTC	CASSEIRQGWDEQYF
TRBD1	TRBV9	TRBJ2-5	few	TGTGCCAGCAGCGTTAGGGACAGAGAAGAGACCCAGTACTTC	CASSVRDREETQYF
TRBD2	TRBV5-8	TRBJ2-3	many	TGTGCCAGCAGCCTCTCCCCCCAGCGGGAGGGCCAGGTAGATACGCAGTATTTT	CASSLSPQREGQVDTQYF
TRBD2	TRBV12-3/TRBV12-4	TRBJ2-2	.	TGTGCCAGCAGTTTATCTAGCGGGGGGGCCGGAGGGGAGCTGTTTTTT	CASSLSSGGAGGELFF
TRBD2	TRBV3-1	TRBJ2-7	.	TGTGCCAGCAGCCTTACTAGCGGGACCTACGAGCAGTACTTC	CASSLTSGTYEQYF
TRBD1	TRBV7-6	TRBJ2-3	many	TGTGCCAGCAGACTACAGGGGAGCACAGATACGCAGTATTTT	CASRLQGSTDTQYF
.	TRBV6-2/TRBV6-3	TRBJ2-1	.	TGTGCCAGCAGTTACTCGAAGGGGGGTGGTTTTGAGCAGTTCTTC	CASSYSKGGGFEQFF
.	TRBV3-1	TRBJ1-4	.	TGTGCCAGCAGCCAAACAGAGGGAGGTGAAAAACTGTTTTTT	CASSQTEGGEKLFF
.	TRBV28	TRBJ2-3	many	TGTGCCAGCAGTTTGGGGGGAGGCATCACAGATACGCAGTATTTT	CASSLGGGITDTQYF
TRBD2	TRBV5-1	TRBJ2-5	.	TGCGCCAGCAGCTCTCGCGGGGGGGGTCAAGAGACCCAGTACTTC	CASSSRGGGQETQYF
TRBD2	TRBV5-1	TRBJ2-1	many	TGCGCCAGCAGCCCCCGGGAGGGGCTCTACAATGAGCAGTTCTTC	CASSPREGLYNEQFF
.	TRBV29-1	TRBJ1-4	many	TGCAGCGTTGGACGGCGAAATGAAAAACTGTTTTTT	CSVGRRNEKLFF
TRBD2	TRBV7-8	TRBJ2-7	few	TGTGCCAGCAGCATACTCAGCGGGAGGTACTCTGACGAGCAGTACTTC	CASSILSGRYSDEQYF
TRBD2	TRBV7-9	TRBJ2-3	.	TGTGCCAGCAGCCGAATAGGGACTAGCGGGAGAGATACGCAGTATTTT	CASSRIGTSGRDTQYF
TRBD1	TRBV19	TRBJ1-2	few	TGTGCCAGTAGTACCTCACAGGGGACCTATGGCTACACCTTC	CASSTSQGTYGYTF
.	TRBV9	TRBJ2-3	few	TGTGCCAGCAGCACCCCCTTGGGACACTCTGCGGGGGATACGCAGTATTTT	CASSTPLGHSAGDTQYF
TRBD2	TRBV18	TRBJ2-1	.	TGTGCCAGCTCACCACCGGTTCCGGGACTAGCAGAATCTTATGAGCAGTTCTTC	CASSPPVPGLAESYEQFF
.	TRBV12-3/TRBV12-4	TRBJ1-2	many	TGTGCCAGCAGTTTAAGACAGTCCGGCTACACCTTC	CASSLRQSGYTF
.	TRBV27	TRBJ1-1	many	TGTGCCAGCAGGATACAGGGCGCAAACACTGAAGCTTTCTTT	CASRIQGANTEAFF
.	TRBV30	TRBJ1-2	many	TGTGCCTGGAGTGCAGGGGTCAACTATGGCTACACCTTC	CAWSAGVNYGYTF
.	TRBV11-3	TRBJ2-3	many	TGTGCCAGCAGCTACGGGAGAATTGGAGCAGATACGCAGTATTTT	CASSYGRIGADTQYF
.	TRBV3-1	TRBJ1-1	many	TGTGCCAGCAGCCAAGACAGGGAAGCTACCATCGGAGCTTTCTTT	CASSQDREATIGAFF
TRBD2	TRBV20-1	TRBJ2-1	many	TGCAGTGCTAGAGAGCAACCGGGAGGGTTTTGGGCAAATGAGCAGTTCTTC	CSAREQPGGFWANEQFF
TRBD2	TRBV5-1	TRBJ2-4	few	TGCGCCAGCAGCCGCGCCGGACTAGCGGGGAACGTAGCCAAAAACATTCAGTACTTC	CASSRAGLAGNVAKNIQYF
.	TRBV7-2	TRBJ2-3	few	TGTGCCAGCAGCTTAGCGCTCGCCATGGTAGATACGCAGTATTTT	CASSLALAMVDTQYF
.	TRBV10-1	TRBJ2-7	few	TGCGCCAGCAGTGATAGTGAGTACGAGCAGTACTTC	CASSDSEYEQYF
.	TRBV12-3/TRBV12-4	TRBJ1-5	many	TGTGCCAGCAAAGGTAGCAATCAGCCCCAGCATTTT	CASKGSNQPQHF
.	TRBV11-2	TRBJ1-1	.	TGTGCCAGCAGCGCCTCCCGGGACGGTATGAACACTGAAGCTTTCTTT	CASSASRDGMNTEAFF
.	TRBV7-2	TRBJ1-3	many	TGTGCCAGCAGTACCCGGACAGTGAGACATGACACCATATATTTT	CASSTRTVRHDTIYF
.	TRBV9	TRBJ1-2	many	TGTGCCAGCAGCGTAGGGGGACTACGACAGAACAACTATGGCTACACCTTC	CASSVGGLRQNNYGYTF
.	TRBV3-1	TRBJ2-7	many	TGTGCCAGCAGCTATCTAGGGGGGCGCGAGCAGTACTTC	CASSYLGGREQYF
.	TRBV12-5	TRBJ2-7	many	TGTGCTAGTGGTTTGGTCCCTCCGTGTGGCTTCTACGAGCAGTACTTC	CASGLVPPCGFYEQYF
.	TRBV20-1	TRBJ1-4	few	TGCAGTGCGGGAGACAGTCTTGAAAAACTGTTTTTT	CSAGDSLEKLFF
.	TRBV7-9	TRBJ1-1	few	TGTGCCAGCACAAAATCCGGGAACACTGAAGCTTTCTTT	CASTKSGNTEAFF
.	TRBV15	TRBJ2-7	.	TGTGCCACCAGCAGGAGGGACGGATCCTACGAGCAGTACTTC	CATSRRDGSYEQYF
.	TRBV6-1	TRBJ1-2	many	TGTGCCAGCAGTGAAGCGACAGGTCTCTTTGGCTACACCTTC	CASSEATGLFGYTF
.	TRBV19	TRBJ1-5	many	TGTGCCAGTACGGCAGCAAGGGGCAATCAGCCCCAGCATTTT	CASTAARGNQPQHF